This TCR beta chain is from a study of radiotherapy plus CTLA-4 blockade in lung cancer. Assay used: immunoSEQ multiplex PCR; TCRdb lists only in-frame clones, some missing. The data hold 130,000 or so clones, with 75% to 90% observed a single time. Focal radiation plus CTLA-4 blockade with ipilimumab was given to patients with chemo-refractory metastatic non-small-cell lung cancer. V was shortened by 5 bases and J by 4 bases, with 15 bases between the two germline ends. Germline V CDR1 and CDR2: SGHVS, FNYEAQ. The CDR3 extends over 14 amino acids. This specimen was peripheral blood, taken from a patient treated with radiotherapy plus ipilimumab. J is TRBJ2-7 and V is TRBV7-6; possible D gene TRBD2, 5 bases. This clonotype originated in a human donor with non-small cell lung cancer that progressed on radiotherapy plus ipilimumab. CDR3 DNA sequence: TGTGCCAGCAGCCGAGGGAACATAGGATACGAGCAGTACTTC. Translation: CASSRGNIGYEQYF.